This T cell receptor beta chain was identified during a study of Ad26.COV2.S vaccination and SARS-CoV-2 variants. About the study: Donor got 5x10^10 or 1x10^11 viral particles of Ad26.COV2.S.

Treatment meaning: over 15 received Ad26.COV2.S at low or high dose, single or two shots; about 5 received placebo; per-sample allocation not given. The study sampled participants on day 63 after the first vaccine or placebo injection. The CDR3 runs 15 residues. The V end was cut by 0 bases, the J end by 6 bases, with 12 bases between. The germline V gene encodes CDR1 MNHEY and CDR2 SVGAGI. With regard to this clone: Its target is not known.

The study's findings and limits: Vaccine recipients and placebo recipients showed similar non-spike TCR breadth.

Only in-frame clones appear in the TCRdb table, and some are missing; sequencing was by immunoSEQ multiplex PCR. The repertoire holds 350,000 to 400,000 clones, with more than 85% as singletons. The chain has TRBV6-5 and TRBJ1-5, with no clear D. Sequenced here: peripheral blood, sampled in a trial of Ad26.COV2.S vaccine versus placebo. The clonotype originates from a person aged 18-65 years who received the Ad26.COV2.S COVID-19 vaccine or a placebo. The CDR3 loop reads CASSYSMTDGQPQHF. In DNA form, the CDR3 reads TGTGCCAGCAGTTACTCGATGACCGATGGTCAGCCCCAGCATTTT.